This entry lists 5 T cell receptor beta chains sequenced from one sample in a study of CD8+CD57+ T cells in acquired aplastic anemia. Genomic DNA, serving as template, underwent TCR beta VDJ and CDR3 profiling. TCRdb independently ran MiXCR on the reads; one entry per CDR3 protein. This table holds under 200,000 distinct CDR3 sequences, about 64% found once. Sequencing was done on a sample of sorted CD4+, CD8+, or CD8+CD57+ T cells (not recorded which) from PBMCs. The receptors were sampled from a human donor in good health.

On this clonotype itself: A read error is likely, as this CDR3 ends without the conserved phenylalanine or tryptophan. The J gene is TRBJ2-7, the V gene TRBV7-8; TRBD2 aligns across 11 bases. The length of the CDR3 is 16 residues. Germline CDR1 and CDR2: SGHVS and FQNEAQ. V was clipped by 2 bases and J by 3 bases; unmatched bases: 6. The CDR3: CASSLRTSGLFYEQYL. CDR3 nucleotide sequence: TGTGCCAGCAGCTTAAGGACTAGCGGGCTGTTCTACGAGCAGTACCTC.

The CDR3 DNA follows: TGTGCCAGCAGCGCCTCAGGGGGCACCCGGAGCACTGAAGCTTTCTTT. The encoded protein is CASSASGGTRSTEAFF. J is TRBJ1-1 and V is TRBV7-3, with 8 positions matching TRBD1. CDR1 and CDR2 from the germline V gene are SGHTA and FQGTGA. CDR3 length equals 16 residues. The ends lost 5 bases at V and 4 bases at J; junction bases unmatched: 12.

This sequence joins TRBV20-1 and TRBJ1-1; D not resolved. The V end was cut by 6 bases, the J end by 3 bases, with 17 bases between. The CDR3 is 14 amino acids. CDR1 and CDR2 from the germline V gene are DFQATT and SNEGSKA (reference sequence). The CDR3 DNA reads TGCAGTGCACTCAAACCGGGTTACGACACTGAAGCTTTCTTT. It is translated as CSALKPGYDTEAFF.

With regard to this clonotype: Possible read error: a much larger clone is one base away. The gene calls are TRBV24-1 and TRBJ2-1; D is unresolved. Per the germline V gene, CDR1 is KGHDR and CDR2 is SFDVKD. V was trimmed by 6 bases and J by 0 bases, leaving 8 bases between them. CDR3 length equals 14 residues. The CDR3 reads CATSFLLSYNEQFF. As DNA, the CDR3 is TGTGCCACCAGTTTCCTTCTCTCCTACAATGAGCAGTTCTTC.

The chain links TRBV7-9 to TRBJ2-1; maybe TRBD1 (10 bases). The CDR3 runs to 15 residues. In germline, CDR1 is SEHNR, CDR2 FQNEAQ (reference sequence). Trimming took off 4 bases at V and 10 bases at J, with 20 bases between the two ends. Written as DNA, the CDR3 is TGTGCCAGCAGCTCCGGTCTAGCGGGACAGGGGGAGCAGTTCTTC. It specifies CASSSGLAGQGEQFF.